This T cell receptor beta chain emerged from a study of blood T cell repertoires in COVID-19. Study overall: Sample material is recorded as cDNA or gDNA derived from T cells, B-cell-depleted T cells, or PBMCs.

The germline CDR1 and CDR2 sequences are SEHNR and FQNEAQ (reference sequence). V lost 11 bases and J lost 0; bases outside the gene matches: 9. The CDR3 loop spans 15 amino acids. Original data processing: Amplification with reference gene primers provided the estimates of nucleated cell counts. Produced via immunoSEQ multiplex PCR; TCRdb's table is partial and in-frame only. From that table come the V and J calls and clone size; the DNA was used to work out D and trimming. The table has approximately 210,000 clones, 81% seen once. This TCR was recovered from a woman aged 45-65 years with acute COVID-19. The sample consisted of PBMCs or T cells enriched from blood (not recorded which). The chain employs TRBV7-9 and TRBJ1-2; 10 positions agree with TRBD1. This CDR3 reads CAEGQGGDANYGYTF. For the CDR3, the DNA is TGTGCCGAAGGACAGGGGGGCGACGCTAACTATGGCTACACCTTC. Looking up the rest from reference TRBV7-9 and TRBJ1-2 gives the full variable domain: DTGVSQNPRHKITKRGQNVTFRCDPISEHNRLYWYRQTLGQGPEFLTYFQNEAQLEKSRLLSDRFSAERPKGSFSTLEIQRTEQGDSAMYLCAEGQGGDANYGYTFGSGTRLTVV.